This T cell receptor beta chain appears in the sequencing data of a study of OX40 agonist ivuxolimab in advanced cancers. Overall study context: In this trial design, patients received ivuxolimab intravenously at 0.01 to 10 mg/kg every 2 weeks. Partial response was recorded in three patients: one hepatocellular carcinoma and two cutaneous melanoma cases. Previous treatment with anti-PD-1, anti-PD-L1 or anti-CTLA-4 therapy was allowed; about 40% had received some.

TCRdb's copy holds only in-frame clones and misses some; the assay was immunoSEQ multiplex PCR. The sample holds about 62,000 clones, roughly 87% seen once. For this clone: Its target is not known.

Study-wide points: Individuals who were partial responders at 0.1-3.0 mg/kg had clonal expansion that ranked among the lowest.

CDR1 and CDR2 (germline): SGHTS, YDEGEE. CDR3 length equals 18 residues. The trim removed 1 base at V and 4 bases at J, leaving 14 bases unmatched. Sequencing was performed on CD4+ or CD8+ T cells sorted from blood, taken in a trial of the OX40 agonist ivuxolimab. This chain connects TRBV5-8 to TRBJ2-3; 8 bases fit TRBD2. This clonotype was sampled from an adult with an advanced solid tumor such as melanoma, head and neck, liver or kidney cancer. CDR3 sequence reads: CASSLLSAGGPRADTQYF. CDR3 bases: TGTGCCAGCAGCTTGCTCTCGGCGGGGGGCCCGAGGGCAGATACGCAGTATTTT. The variable domain in full, with the rest retrieved from reference TRBV5-8 and TRBJ2-3, is EAGVTQSPTHLIKTRGQQATLRCSPISGHTSVYWYQQALGLGLQFLLWYDEGEERNRGNFPPRFSGRQFPNYSSELNVNALELEDSALYLCASSLLSAGGPRADTQYFGPGTRLTVL.